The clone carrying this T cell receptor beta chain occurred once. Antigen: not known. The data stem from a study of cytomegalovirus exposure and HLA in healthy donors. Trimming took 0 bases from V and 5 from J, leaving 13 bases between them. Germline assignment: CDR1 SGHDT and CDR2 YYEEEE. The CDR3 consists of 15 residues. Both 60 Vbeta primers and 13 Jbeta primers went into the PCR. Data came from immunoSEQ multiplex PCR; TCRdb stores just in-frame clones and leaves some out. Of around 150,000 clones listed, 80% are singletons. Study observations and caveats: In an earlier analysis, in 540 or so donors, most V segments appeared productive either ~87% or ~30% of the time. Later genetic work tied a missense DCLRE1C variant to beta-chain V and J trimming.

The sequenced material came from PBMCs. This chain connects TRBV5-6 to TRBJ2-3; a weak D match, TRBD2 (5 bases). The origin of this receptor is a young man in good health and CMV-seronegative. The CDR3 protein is CASSLVDRAGDTQYF. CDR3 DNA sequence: TGTGCCAGCAGCTTGGTCGACCGTGCGGGAGATACGCAGTATTTT.